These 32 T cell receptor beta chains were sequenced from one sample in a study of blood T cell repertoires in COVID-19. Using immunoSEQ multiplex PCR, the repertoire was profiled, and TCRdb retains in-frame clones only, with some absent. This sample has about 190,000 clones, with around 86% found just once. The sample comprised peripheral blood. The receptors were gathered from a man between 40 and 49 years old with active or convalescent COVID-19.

The CDR3 DNA follows: TGCGCCAGCAGCTCAGGGGTCGGCATCAGGGTAGAGCAGTACTTC. Translating gives CASSSGVGIRVEQYF. V is TRBV4-1 and J is TRBJ2-7, with D maybe TRBD1 (6 bases). The germline V gene encodes CDR1 MGHRA and CDR2 YSYEKL. V gave up 5 bases and J gave up 7 bases, with 21 bases separating them. This CDR3 has 15 amino acids.

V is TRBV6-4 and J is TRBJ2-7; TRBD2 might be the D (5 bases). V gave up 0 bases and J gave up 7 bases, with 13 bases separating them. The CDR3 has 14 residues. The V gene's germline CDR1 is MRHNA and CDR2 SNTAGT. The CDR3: CASSDSRAVREQYF. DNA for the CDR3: TGTGCCAGCAGTGACTCGAGGGCAGTCAGGGAGCAGTACTTC.

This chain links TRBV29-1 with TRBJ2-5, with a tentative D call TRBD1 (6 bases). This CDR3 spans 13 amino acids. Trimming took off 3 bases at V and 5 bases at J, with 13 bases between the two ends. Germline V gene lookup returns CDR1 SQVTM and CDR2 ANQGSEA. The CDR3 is CSVDPDRFETQYF. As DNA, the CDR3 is TGCAGCGTTGACCCCGACAGGTTTGAGACCCAGTACTTC.

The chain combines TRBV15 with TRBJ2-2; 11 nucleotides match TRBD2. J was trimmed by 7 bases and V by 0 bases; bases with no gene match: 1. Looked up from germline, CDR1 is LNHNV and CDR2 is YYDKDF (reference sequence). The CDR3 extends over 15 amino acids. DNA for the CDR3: TGTGCCACCAGCAGAGACCTAGCGGGGGGCGGGGAGCTGTTTTTT. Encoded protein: CATSRDLAGGGELFF. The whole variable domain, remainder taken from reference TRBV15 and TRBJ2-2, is DAMVIQNPRYQVTQFGKPVTLSCSQTLNHNVMYWYQQKSSQAPKLLFHYYDKDFNNEADTPDNFQSRRPNTSFCFLDIRSPGLGDTAMYLCATSRDLAGGGELFFGEGSRLTVL.

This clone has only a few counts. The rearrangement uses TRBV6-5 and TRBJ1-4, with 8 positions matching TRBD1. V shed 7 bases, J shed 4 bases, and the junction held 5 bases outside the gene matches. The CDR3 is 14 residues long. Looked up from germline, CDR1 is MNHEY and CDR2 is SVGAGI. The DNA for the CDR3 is TGTGCCAGCATTCAAGACAGGGGTAATGAAAAACTGTTTTTT. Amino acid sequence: CASIQDRGNEKLFF.

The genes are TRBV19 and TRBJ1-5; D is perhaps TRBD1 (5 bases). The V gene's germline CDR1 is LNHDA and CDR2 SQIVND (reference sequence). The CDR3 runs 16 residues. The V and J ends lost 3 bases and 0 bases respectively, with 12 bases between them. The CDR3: CASSIPTTASNQPQHF. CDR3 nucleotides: TGTGCCAGTAGTATCCCTACGACAGCTAGCAATCAGCCCCAGCATTTT. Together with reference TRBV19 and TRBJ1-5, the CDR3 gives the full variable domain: DGGITQSPKYLFRKEGQNVTLSCEQNLNHDAMYWYRQDPGQGLRLIYYSQIVNDFQKGDIAEGYSVSREKKESFPLTVTSAQKNPTAFYLCASSIPTTASNQPQHFGDGTRLSIL.

CDR3 sequence: CASSYRGGNEKLFF. As DNA, the CDR3 is TGTGCCAGCAGTTACCGGGGGGGTAATGAAAAACTGTTTTTT. The rearrangement links TRBV7-9 to TRBJ1-4; the D gene is possibly TRBD1 (5 bases). This CDR3 region has 14 residues. V lost 6 bases to trimming and J lost 4 bases, with 12 bases between them. Germline V lookup: CDR1 SEHNR, CDR2 FQNEAQ (reference sequence).

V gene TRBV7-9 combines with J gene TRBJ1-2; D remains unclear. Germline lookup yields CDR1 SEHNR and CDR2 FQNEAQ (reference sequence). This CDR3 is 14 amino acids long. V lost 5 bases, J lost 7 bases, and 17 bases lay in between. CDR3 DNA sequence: TGTGCCAGCAGCCCCCCCGTTATGCTAATTGGCTACACCTTC. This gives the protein CASSPPVMLIGYTF.

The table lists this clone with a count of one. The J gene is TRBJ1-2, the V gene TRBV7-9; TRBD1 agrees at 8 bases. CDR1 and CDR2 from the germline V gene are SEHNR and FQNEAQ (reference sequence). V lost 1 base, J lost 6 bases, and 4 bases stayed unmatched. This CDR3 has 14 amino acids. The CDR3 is CASSLVDREHGYTF. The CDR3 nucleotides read TGTGCCAGCAGCTTAGTGGACAGGGAGCATGGCTACACCTTC.

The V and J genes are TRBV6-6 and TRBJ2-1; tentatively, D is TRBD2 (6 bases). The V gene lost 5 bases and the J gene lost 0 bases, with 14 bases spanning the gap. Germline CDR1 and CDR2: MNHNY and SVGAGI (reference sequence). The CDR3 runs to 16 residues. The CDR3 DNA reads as TGTGCCAGCAGTGCCGTTTCGGGGGACTCCTACAATGAGCAGTTCTTC. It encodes CASSAVSGDSYNEQFF.

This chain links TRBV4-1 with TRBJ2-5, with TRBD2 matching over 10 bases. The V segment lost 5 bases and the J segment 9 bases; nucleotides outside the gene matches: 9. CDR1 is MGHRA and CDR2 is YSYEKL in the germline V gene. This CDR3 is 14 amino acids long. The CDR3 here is CASSRLAGGSPQYF. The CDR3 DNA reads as TGCGCCAGCAGCAGATTAGCGGGGGGCTCGCCCCAGTACTTC.

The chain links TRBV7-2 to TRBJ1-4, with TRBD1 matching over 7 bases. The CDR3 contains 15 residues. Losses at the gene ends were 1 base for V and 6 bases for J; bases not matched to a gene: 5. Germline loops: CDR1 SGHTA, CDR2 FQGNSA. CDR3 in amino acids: CASSLEGTVYEKLFF. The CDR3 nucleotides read TGTGCCAGCAGCTTAGAAGGGACAGTATATGAAAAACTGTTTTTT.

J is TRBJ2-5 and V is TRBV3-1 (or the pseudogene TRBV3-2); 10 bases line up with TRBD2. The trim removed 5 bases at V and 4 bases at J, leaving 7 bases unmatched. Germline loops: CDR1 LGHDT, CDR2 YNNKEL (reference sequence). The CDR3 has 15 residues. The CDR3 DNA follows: TGTGCCAGCAGCTACAGCGGGGGGGCCGGAGAGACCCAGTACTTC. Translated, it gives CASSYSGGAGETQYF.

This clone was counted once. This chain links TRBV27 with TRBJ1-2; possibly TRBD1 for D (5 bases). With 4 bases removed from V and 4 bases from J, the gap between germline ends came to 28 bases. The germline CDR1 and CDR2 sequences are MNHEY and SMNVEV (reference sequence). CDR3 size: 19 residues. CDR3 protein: CASSSLGTMAGTPAYGYTF. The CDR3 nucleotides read TGTGCCAGCAGTTCCCTAGGAACCATGGCGGGGACGCCGGCCTATGGCTACACCTTC.

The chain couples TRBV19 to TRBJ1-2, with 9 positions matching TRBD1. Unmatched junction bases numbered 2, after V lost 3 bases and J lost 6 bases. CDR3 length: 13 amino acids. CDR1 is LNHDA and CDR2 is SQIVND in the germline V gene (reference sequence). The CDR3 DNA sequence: TGTGCCAGTAGTATCGGGACAGGGAATGGCTACACCTTC. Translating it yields CASSIGTGNGYTF. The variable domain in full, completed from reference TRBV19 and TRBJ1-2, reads DGGITQSPKYLFRKEGQNVTLSCEQNLNHDAMYWYRQDPGQGLRLIYYSQIVNDFQKGDIAEGYSVSREKKESFPLTVTSAQKNPTAFYLCASSIGTGNGYTFGSGTRLTVV.

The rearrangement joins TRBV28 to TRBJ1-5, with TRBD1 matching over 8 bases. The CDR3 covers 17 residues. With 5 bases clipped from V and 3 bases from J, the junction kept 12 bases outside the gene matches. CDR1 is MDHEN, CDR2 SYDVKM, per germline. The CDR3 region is CASSPLRTGTNNQPQHF. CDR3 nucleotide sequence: TGTGCCAGCAGTCCCCTAAGGACAGGGACGAACAATCAGCCCCAGCATTTT.

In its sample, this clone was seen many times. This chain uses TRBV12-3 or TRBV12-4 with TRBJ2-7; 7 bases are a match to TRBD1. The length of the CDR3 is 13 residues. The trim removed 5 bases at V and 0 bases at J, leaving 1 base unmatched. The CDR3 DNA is TGTGCCAGCAGTGGACAGGTCTCCTACGAGCAGTACTTC. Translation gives CASSGQVSYEQYF.

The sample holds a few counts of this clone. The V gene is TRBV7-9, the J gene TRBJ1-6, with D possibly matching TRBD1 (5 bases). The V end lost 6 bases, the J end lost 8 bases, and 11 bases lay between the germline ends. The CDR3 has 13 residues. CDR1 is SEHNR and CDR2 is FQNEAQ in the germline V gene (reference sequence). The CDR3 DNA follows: TGTGCCAGCAGATCGACGACAGATTCACCCCTCCACTTT. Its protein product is CASRSTTDSPLHF.

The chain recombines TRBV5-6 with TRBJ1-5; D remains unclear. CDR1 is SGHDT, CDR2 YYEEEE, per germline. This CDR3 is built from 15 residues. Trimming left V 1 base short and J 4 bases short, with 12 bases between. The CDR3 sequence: CASSLLSGPNQPQHF. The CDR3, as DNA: TGTGCCAGCAGCTTGTTGTCAGGTCCGAATCAGCCCCAGCATTTT.

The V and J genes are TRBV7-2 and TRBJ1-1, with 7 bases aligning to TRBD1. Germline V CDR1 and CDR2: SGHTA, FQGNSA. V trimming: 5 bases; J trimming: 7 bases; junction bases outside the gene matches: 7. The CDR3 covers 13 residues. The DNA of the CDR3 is TGTGCCAGCAGCGCGTTTAGGGACAGTGAAGCTTTCTTT. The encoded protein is CASSAFRDSEAFF.

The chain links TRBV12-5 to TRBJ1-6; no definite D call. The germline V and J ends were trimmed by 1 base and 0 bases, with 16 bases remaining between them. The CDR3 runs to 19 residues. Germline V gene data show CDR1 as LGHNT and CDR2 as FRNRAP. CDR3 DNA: TGTGCTAGTGGTTTGGAGGAGGTTTTTTGGGGCTCCTATAATTCACCCCTCCACTTT. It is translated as CASGLEEVFWGSYNSPLHF.

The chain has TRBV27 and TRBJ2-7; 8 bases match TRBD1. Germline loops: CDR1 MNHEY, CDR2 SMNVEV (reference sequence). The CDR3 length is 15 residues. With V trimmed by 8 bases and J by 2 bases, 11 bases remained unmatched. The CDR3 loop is CASQGPGQGAYEQYF. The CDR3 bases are TGTGCCAGCCAAGGTCCCGGACAGGGAGCCTACGAGCAGTACTTC.

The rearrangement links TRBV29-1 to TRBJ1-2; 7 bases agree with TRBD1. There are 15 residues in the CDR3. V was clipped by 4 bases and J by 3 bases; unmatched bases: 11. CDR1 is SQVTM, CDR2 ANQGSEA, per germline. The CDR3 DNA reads TGCAGCGTTGGAAGGGGACAGTGGGGCTACTATGGCTACACCTTC. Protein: CSVGRGQWGYYGYTF.

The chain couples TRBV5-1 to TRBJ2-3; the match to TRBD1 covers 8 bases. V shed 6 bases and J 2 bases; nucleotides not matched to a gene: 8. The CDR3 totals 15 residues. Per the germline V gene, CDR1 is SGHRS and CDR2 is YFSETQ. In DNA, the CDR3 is TGCGCCAGCACCAAGGGGGACAGGATCACAGATACGCAGTATTTT. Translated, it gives CASTKGDRITDTQYF.

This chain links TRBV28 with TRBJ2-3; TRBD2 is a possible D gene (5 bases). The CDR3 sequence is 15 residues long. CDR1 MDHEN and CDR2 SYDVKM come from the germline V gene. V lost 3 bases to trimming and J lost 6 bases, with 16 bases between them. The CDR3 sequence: CASSFGGTYPDTQYF. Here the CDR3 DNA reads TGTGCCAGCAGTTTTGGAGGTACCTACCCCGATACGCAGTATTTT.

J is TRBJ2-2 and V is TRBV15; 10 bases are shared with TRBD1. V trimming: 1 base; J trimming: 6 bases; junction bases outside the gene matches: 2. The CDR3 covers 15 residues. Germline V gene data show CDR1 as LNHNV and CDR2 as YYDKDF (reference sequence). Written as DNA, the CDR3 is TGTGCCACCAGCAGAGGACAGGGGGCCCCCGGGGAGCTGTTTTTT. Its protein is CATSRGQGAPGELFF. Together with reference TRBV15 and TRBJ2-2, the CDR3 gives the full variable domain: DAMVIQNPRYQVTQFGKPVTLSCSQTLNHNVMYWYQQKSSQAPKLLFHYYDKDFNNEADTPDNFQSRRPNTSFCFLDIRSPGLGDTAMYLCATSRGQGAPGELFFGEGSRLTVL.

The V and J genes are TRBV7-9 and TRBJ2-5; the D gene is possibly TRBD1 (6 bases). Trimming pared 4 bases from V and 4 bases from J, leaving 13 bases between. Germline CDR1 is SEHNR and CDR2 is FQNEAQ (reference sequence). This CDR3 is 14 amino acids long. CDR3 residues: CASSSGQGPETQYF. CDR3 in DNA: TGTGCCAGCAGCTCCGGGCAGGGGCCAGAGACCCAGTACTTC.

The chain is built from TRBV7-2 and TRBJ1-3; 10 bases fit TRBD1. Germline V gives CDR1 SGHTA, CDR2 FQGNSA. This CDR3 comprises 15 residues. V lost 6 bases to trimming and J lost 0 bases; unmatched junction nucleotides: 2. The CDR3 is CASRGQGTSGNTIYF. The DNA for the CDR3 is TGTGCCAGCAGGGGACAGGGGACCTCTGGAAACACCATATATTTT. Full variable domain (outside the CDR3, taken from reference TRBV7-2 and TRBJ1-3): GAGVSQSPSNKVTEKGKDVELRCDPISGHTALYWYRQSLGQGLEFLIYFQGNSAPDKSGLPSDRFSAERTGGSVSTLTIQRTQQEDSAVYLCASRGQGTSGNTIYFGEGSWLTVV.

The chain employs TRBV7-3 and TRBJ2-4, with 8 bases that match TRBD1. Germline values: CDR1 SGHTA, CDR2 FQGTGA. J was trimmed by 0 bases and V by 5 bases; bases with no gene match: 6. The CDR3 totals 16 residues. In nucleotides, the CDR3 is TGTGCCAGCAGCCTCGGGACAGGTCTAGCCAAAAACATTCAGTACTTC. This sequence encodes CASSLGTGLAKNIQYF.

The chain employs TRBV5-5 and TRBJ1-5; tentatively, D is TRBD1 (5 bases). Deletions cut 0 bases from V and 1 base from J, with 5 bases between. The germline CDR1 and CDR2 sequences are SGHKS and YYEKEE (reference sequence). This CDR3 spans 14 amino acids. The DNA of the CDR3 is TGTGCCAGCAGCTTGGCAGGGAGCAATCAGCCCCAGCATTTT. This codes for CASSLAGSNQPQHF.

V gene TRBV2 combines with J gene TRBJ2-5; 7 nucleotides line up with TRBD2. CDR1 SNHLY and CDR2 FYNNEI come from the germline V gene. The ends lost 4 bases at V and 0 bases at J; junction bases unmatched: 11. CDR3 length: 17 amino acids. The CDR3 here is CASSARDYYSHQETQYF. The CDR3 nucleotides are TGTGCCAGCAGTGCCCGGGACTACTATTCCCACCAAGAGACCCAGTACTTC.

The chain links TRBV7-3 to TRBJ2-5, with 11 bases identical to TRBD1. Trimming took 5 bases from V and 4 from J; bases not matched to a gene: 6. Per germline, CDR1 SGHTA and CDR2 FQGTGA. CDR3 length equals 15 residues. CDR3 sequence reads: CASSRTGGATETQYF. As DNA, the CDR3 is TGTGCCAGCAGCCGGACAGGGGGCGCGACAGAGACCCAGTACTTC.